One T cell receptor beta chain is described in this entry. The antigen is unknown. Profiling relied on immunoSEQ multiplex PCR, and the TCRdb table lists in-frame clones only, not all of them. The sample gives over 2,000,000 clones, about 94% of which show up once; about 1.7% is in the top ten. Only CD45RO-negative cells positively selected for CCR7 counted as naive CD8 cells, so terminally differentiated effector memory CD45RA+ cells were excluded. This sample is part of a study of shared clonotypes between healthy human individuals. Study-wide results and limits: Around 5% of naive CD4 clonotypes were shared across four donors.

The V gene's germline CDR1 is SQVTM and CDR2 ANQGSEA. The CDR3 is 15 amino acids. V was clipped by 3 bases and J by 3 bases, with 14 bases between them. The origin of this receptor is a man aged 18 to 29 in good health. Some clones in this sample may be carry-over from other donors' samples. Sequencing was performed on naive CD8+ T cells from PBMCs. The rearrangement joins TRBV29-1 to TRBJ2-2; D may be TRBD1 or TRBD2 (6 bases each). This CDR3 reads CSVDLKEGDTGELFF. The CDR3 DNA follows: TGCAGCGTTGACCTTAAGGAGGGGGACACCGGGGAGCTGTTTTTT.